The 18 T cell receptor beta chains below come from one sample, sequenced in a study of CD8 T cells in ankylosing spondylitis (dated by TCRdb to about 2017). Receptor amplification or capture employed 5' RACE. This sample was sequenced with an Illumina HiSeq 2500. Using fastp at Q25 and MiXCR, TCRdb reprocessed the public reads and kept productive beta chains. Under each unique CDR3 protein, matching rows form one entry showing the most common genes and DNA. Counted in this sample were some 40,000 distinct CDR3 sequences; around 3% of them appeared once. The biggest ten clones account for about 2.8% of the sample. The specimen sequenced was blood, either unsorted or a sorted T cell fraction (not recorded which). Receptors were obtained from a male donor with ankylosing spondylitis or in good health (not recorded which).

This clonotype was observed at least ten times. The chain employs TRBV9 and TRBJ1-6; 10 bases align to TRBD1. Germline trimming cut 0 bases from V and 10 bases from J; bases unmatched to any gene: 7. This CDR3 has 16 residues. Per germline, CDR1 SGDLS and CDR2 YYNGEE. The CDR3 DNA reads TGTGCCAGCAGCGTAGAGGGGGGACAGGGGTTATCACCCCTCCACTTT. This encodes CASSVEGGQGLSPLHF.

This clonotype was seen ten or more times. The chain links TRBV9 to TRBJ1-5; 8 nucleotides line up with TRBD1. This CDR3 region has 16 residues. The junction had 12 bases not matched to a gene; V was cut back by 4 bases and J by 6 bases. CDR1 and CDR2 (germline): SGDLS, YYNGEE. CDR3 coding DNA: TGTGCCAGCAGCACCGGACAGGGAGGGCCTTCTCAGCCCCAGCATTTT. This translates into CASSTGQGGPSQPQHF.

This clonotype was detected ten times or more. V usage is TRBV9 and J usage is TRBJ2-5, with 10 bases identical to TRBD1. The V segment lost 2 bases and the J segment 4 bases; nucleotides outside the gene matches: 5. Germline CDR1 is SGDLS and CDR2 is YYNGEE. The CDR3 consists of 15 residues. CDR3 DNA sequence: TGTGCCAGCAGCGTCGGGACAGGGGCTAGAGAGACCCAGTACTTC. Translated, it gives CASSVGTGARETQYF.

This clonotype was found many times. This chain uses TRBV9 with TRBJ1-1; 9 bases align to TRBD1. Germline CDR1 reads SGDLS; CDR2 reads YYNGEE. The CDR3 sequence is 15 residues long. Germline trimming cut 0 bases from V and 0 bases from J; bases unmatched to any gene: 0. This CDR3 is CASSVGDRVNTEAFF. The CDR3 DNA follows: TGTGCCAGCAGCGTAGGGGACAGGGTGAACACTGAAGCTTTCTTT.

This clonotype was observed at least ten times. The rearrangement uses TRBV9 and TRBJ1-6, with D unresolved. The ends were cut back, 6 bases at V and 6 bases at J, with 16 bases in the middle. The CDR3 contains 15 residues. Germline CDR1 reads SGDLS; CDR2 reads YYNGEE. Here the CDR3 DNA reads TGTGCCAGCAATCCTCACCCGGGAGGTAATTCACCCCTCCACTTT. Translated, it gives CASNPHPGGNSPLHF.

The chain couples TRBV4-1 to TRBJ2-5, with D perhaps being TRBD1 or TRBD2 (5 bases each). There are 14 residues in the CDR3. V gave up 3 bases and J gave up 2 bases, with 10 bases separating them. Germline V lookup: CDR1 MGHRA, CDR2 YSYEKL. This chain's CDR3 is CASSHGTQQETQYF. CDR3 in DNA: TGCGCCAGCAGCCATGGGACGCAGCAAGAGACCCAGTACTTC.

By share of the sample, this clonotype is medium-sized. The chain has TRBV21-1 and TRBJ2-7; whether TRBD1, the table's D call, matches the DNA was not checked. TRBV21-1 corresponds to a pseudogene. This CDR3 region has 16 residues. CDR3 sequence: CASSKTGQGKSYEQYV. For the CDR3, the DNA is TGTGCCAGCAGCAAAACGGGGCAGGGTAAAAGCTACGAGCAGTACGTC.

This clonotype has at least ten counts. V is TRBV9 and J is TRBJ1-1; D is possibly TRBD1 (6 bases). The CDR3 totals 14 residues. Trimming took 4 bases from V and 4 from J, leaving 14 bases between them. Germline CDR1 and CDR2: SGDLS and YYNGEE. DNA for the CDR3: TGTGCCAGCAGCCGGGGGGGGCTGGGCACTGAAGCTTTCTTT. Translated: CASSRGGLGTEAFF.

This clonotype was seen ten or more times. V usage is TRBV9 and J usage is TRBJ2-3, with D possibly being TRBD2 (6 bases). Trimming removed 6 bases from V and 6 bases from J, with 14 bases in between. CDR3 size: 13 residues. Germline-derived CDR1 and CDR2 are SGDLS and YYNGEE. The CDR3 DNA is TGTGCCAGCAACCCGACGGGGGTCGATACGCAGTATTTT. This sequence encodes CASNPTGVDTQYF. Complete variable domain (other parts from reference TRBV9 and TRBJ2-3): DSGVTQTPKHLITATGQRVTLRCSPRSGDLSVYWYQQSLDQGLQFLIQYYNGEERAKGNILERFSAQQFPDLHSELNLSSLELGDSALYFCASNPTGVDTQYFGPGTRLTVL.

This clonotype appeared many times. The chain uses TRBV21-1 and TRBJ2-7. TRBV21-1 is recorded as a pseudogene. The CDR3 has 8 residues. In DNA, the CDR3 is TGTGCCAGCAGCTCTCGGTACGTC. Encoded protein: CASSSRYV.

In this sample, this clonotype turned up many times. The chain recombines TRBV9 with TRBJ2-2, with D possibly called TRBD1 or TRBD2 (5 bases each). Trimming shortened V by 4 bases and J by 2 bases, and 12 bases separated the two germline ends. This CDR3 is 15 amino acids long. Per germline, CDR1 SGDLS and CDR2 YYNGEE. The CDR3 coding sequence is TGTGCCAGCAGCCCCCGGGACGGTAACACCGGGGAGCTGTTTTTT. Translation gives CASSPRDGNTGELFF.

A note on this clonotype: The missing conserved phenylalanine or tryptophan at the end of this CDR3 makes a read error likely. The chain carries TRBV9 and TRBJ2-2, with 11 bases fitting TRBD2. V was pared by 4 bases and J by 5 bases, with 7 bases of the junction left unmatched. Germline V CDR1 and CDR2: SGDLS, YYNGEE. This CDR3 has 16 amino acids. Here the CDR3 DNA reads TGTGCCAGCAGCCCACGTAGCGGGGGGGGGACCGGGGAGCTGTTTCTT. The encoded protein is CASSPRSGGGTGELFL.

The table lists this clonotype with many counts. The chain is built from TRBV9 and TRBJ2-3, with 11 bases that match TRBD2. This CDR3 is 17 amino acids long. Germline lookup yields CDR1 SGDLS and CDR2 YYNGEE. J gave up 2 bases and V 2 bases, and 7 bases lay outside the gene matches. The CDR3 coding sequence is TGTGCCAGCAGCGTTGTTACTAGCGGGGGTTCCACAGATACGCAGTATTTT. Translation gives CASSVVTSGGSTDTQYF.

In its sample, this clonotype was seen many times. The chain couples TRBV9 to TRBJ2-1; D is undetermined. V was trimmed by 0 bases and J by 5 bases, leaving 3 bases between them. The germline V gene has CDR1 SGDLS and CDR2 YYNGEE. This CDR3 has 12 residues. The DNA of the CDR3 is TGTGCCAGCAGCGTAGGGGACAATGAGCAGTTCTTC. It is translated as CASSVGDNEQFF.

This clonotype was counted ten times or more. This rearrangement joins TRBV9 to TRBJ2-5, with 9 positions matching TRBD2. Trimming cost V 7 bases and J 1 base; bases outside gene matches: 8. This CDR3 contains 15 residues. Germline CDR1 SGDLS, CDR2 YYNGEE. CDR3: CASSKGTSLQETQYF. The DNA for the CDR3 is TGTGCCAGCTCGAAGGGGACTAGCCTCCAAGAGACCCAGTACTTC.

This clonotype was counted at least ten times. The chain carries TRBV9 and TRBJ2-3; 9 bases align to TRBD1. The germline CDR1 and CDR2 sequences are SGDLS and YYNGEE. The CDR3 has 16 amino acids. Unmatched junction bases numbered 10, after V lost 3 bases and J lost 5 bases. CDR3 in DNA: TGTGCCAGCAGCGCCGAAGGACAGGGGCTGGGAGATACGCAGTATTTT. It specifies CASSAEGQGLGDTQYF.

For this clonotype: One base away lies a much larger clone, so this may be a sequencing read error. The chain uses TRBV9 and TRBJ2-3; 9 bases fit TRBD1. CDR1 and CDR2 (germline): SGDLS, YYNGEE. The CDR3 consists of 15 residues. J lost 6 bases, V lost 4 bases, and 9 bases had no gene match. In DNA form, the CDR3 reads TGTGCCAGCAGCTCCCAAGTGGACAGGGGTGATACGCAGTATTTT. Its protein product is CASSSQVDRGDTQYF.

This clonotype was observed at least ten times. V usage is TRBV9 and J usage is TRBJ2-1; a possible D gene is TRBD1 (5 bases). The CDR3 is 15 residues long. Germline CDR1 SGDLS, CDR2 YYNGEE. Trimming stripped 1 base from V and 0 bases from J, with 8 bases between. This chain's CDR3 is CASSVQGSSYNEQFF. The DNA of the CDR3 is TGTGCCAGCAGCGTACAGGGCAGCTCCTACAATGAGCAGTTCTTC.